Below, one T cell receptor (beta chain) is given with its context. Vbeta (60) and Jbeta (13) primers were used in the PCR. Using immunoSEQ multiplex PCR, the repertoire was profiled, and TCRdb retains in-frame clones only, with some absent. The table lists just over 80,000 clones, with approximately 1.1% in the top ten. The CDR3 totals 15 residues. CDR1 is MNHNS, CDR2 SASEGT, per germline. V gave up 6 bases and J gave up 7 bases; unmatched junction bases: 10. This specimen comes from a study of cytomegalovirus exposure and HLA in healthy donors. The V gene is TRBV6-1, the J gene TRBJ1-4, with 8 bases fitting TRBD1. Sequenced: PBMCs. The source is a woman aged 25 to 45 in good health and CMV-seronegative. The CDR3 is CASRPRQGTGEKLFF. As DNA, the CDR3 is TGTGCCAGCAGGCCTAGACAGGGGACAGGTGAAAAACTGTTTTTT.